This is a list of T cell receptor beta chains from one sample in a study of blood T cell repertoires in COVID-19. The data were produced by immunoSEQ multiplex PCR, yet TCRdb's version contains in-frame clones alone and is incomplete. Here the sample spans over 150,000 clones, approximately 84% being singletons. The source material was peripheral blood. The receptors come from a human donor in a cohort sampled during active COVID-19. Each CDR3 is given with its conserved first and last residue. The order of the fields is V gene, J gene, D gene, clone size, CDR3 protein, CDR3 DNA. A D gene is named only where the DNA matches it firmly. A row's size may be missing; if present it is once, few, many or a size class.

V: TRBV5-6
J: TRBJ1-4
D: TRBD1
size: .
CDR3: CASSKTGELNEKLFF
DNA: TGTGCCAGCAGCAAGACAGGGGAGCTTAATGAAAAACTGTTTTTT

V: TRBV27
J: TRBJ2-7
D: .
size: .
CDR3: CASSRDSYEQYF
DNA: TGTGCCAGCAGTCGGGACTCTTACGAGCAGTACTTC

V: TRBV18
J: TRBJ1-2
D: .
size: few
CDR3: CASSPDGVTYGYTF
DNA: TGTGCCAGCTCACCGGACGGGGTTACCTATGGCTACACCTTC

V: TRBV19
J: TRBJ1-1
D: TRBD1
size: few
CDR3: CASKEGAWTEAFF
DNA: TGTGCCAGTAAGGAGGGGGCCTGGACTGAAGCTTTCTTT

V: TRBV12-3/TRBV12-4
J: TRBJ1-2
D: .
size: .
CDR3: CASSRQAYGYTF
DNA: TGTGCCAGCAGTAGACAGGCCTATGGCTACACCTTC

V: TRBV6-5
J: TRBJ1-1
D: .
size: .
CDR3: CASSFTGTNTEAFF
DNA: TGTGCCAGCAGTTTTACAGGGACCAACACTGAAGCTTTCTTT

V: TRBV2
J: TRBJ1-5
D: .
size: few
CDR3: CASSPHRASNQPQHF
DNA: TGTGCCAGCAGTCCCCACAGGGCCAGCAATCAGCCCCAGCATTTT

V: TRBV3-1/TRBV3-2
J: TRBJ1-4
D: .
size: .
CDR3: CASSPVATNEKLFF
DNA: TGTGCCAGCAGCCCGGTTGCAACTAATGAAAAACTGTTTTTT

V: TRBV19
J: TRBJ1-4
D: .
size: few
CDR3: CASSRGSTVEKLFF
DNA: TGTGCCAGTAGTAGAGGCAGTACGGTTGAAAAACTGTTTTTT

V: TRBV5-4
J: TRBJ2-7
D: TRBD2
size: .
CDR3: CASSPGGRNEQYF
DNA: TGTGCCAGCAGCCCCGGGGGGAGGAACGAGCAGTACTTC

V: TRBV6-5
J: TRBJ2-7
D: .
size: few
CDR3: CASSYSYRPYEQYF
DNA: TGTGCCAGCAGTTACTCTTACAGACCCTACGAGCAGTACTTC

V: TRBV5-4
J: TRBJ2-5
D: .
size: .
CDR3: CASSLAGGETQYF
DNA: TGTGCCAGCAGCTTGGCAGGTGGGGAGACCCAGTACTTC

V: TRBV7-9
J: TRBJ1-6
D: .
size: .
CDR3: CASSTDSGNSPLHF
DNA: TGTGCCAGCAGCACCGACAGCGGGAATTCACCCCTCCACTTT

V: TRBV10-2
J: TRBJ2-2
D: TRBD2
size: .
CDR3: CASRGTSGGPNTGELFF
DNA: TGCGCCAGCAGGGGGACTAGCGGTGGCCCGAACACCGGGGAGCTGTTTTTT

V: TRBV7-9
J: TRBJ1-4
D: TRBD1
size: .
CDR3: CASSFTPGTGVSEKLFF
DNA: TGTGCCAGCAGCTTCACACCTGGGACAGGGGTGAGCGAAAAACTGTTTTTT

V: TRBV7-6
J: TRBJ2-2
D: .
size: .
CDR3: CASIPGGAGELFF
DNA: TGTGCCAGCATTCCCGGTGGAGCCGGGGAGCTGTTTTTT

V: TRBV27
J: TRBJ2-1
D: .
size: .
CDR3: CASSLPQGNEQFF
DNA: TGTGCCAGCAGTTTACCGCAGGGCAATGAGCAGTTCTTC